This TCR beta chain was recorded in a study of OX40 agonist ivuxolimab in advanced cancers. Study-wide background: Hepatocellular carcinoma, melanoma, renal cell or head and neck cancer was diagnosed in the dose-escalation patients.

Repertoires were generated with immunoSEQ multiplex PCR, while TCRdb's copy carries only in-frame clones and drops some. The sample carries 25,000 to 40,000 clones, just over 90% recorded once. The CDR3 consists of 15 residues. Germline V gene lookup returns CDR1 SQVTM and CDR2 ANQGSEA. V lost 4 bases, J lost 4 bases, and 17 bases lay in between. V is TRBV29-1 and J is TRBJ1-3; D is perhaps TRBD1 (5 bases). This receptor was taken from an adult with an advanced solid tumor such as melanoma, head and neck, liver or kidney cancer. The sequencing here drew on CD4+ or CD8+ T cells sorted from blood, taken in a trial of the OX40 agonist ivuxolimab. The CDR3 sequence: CSVGGPGPPGNTIYF. The CDR3 DNA reads as TGCAGCGTTGGGGGACCGGGACCACCGGGAAACACCATATATTTT.